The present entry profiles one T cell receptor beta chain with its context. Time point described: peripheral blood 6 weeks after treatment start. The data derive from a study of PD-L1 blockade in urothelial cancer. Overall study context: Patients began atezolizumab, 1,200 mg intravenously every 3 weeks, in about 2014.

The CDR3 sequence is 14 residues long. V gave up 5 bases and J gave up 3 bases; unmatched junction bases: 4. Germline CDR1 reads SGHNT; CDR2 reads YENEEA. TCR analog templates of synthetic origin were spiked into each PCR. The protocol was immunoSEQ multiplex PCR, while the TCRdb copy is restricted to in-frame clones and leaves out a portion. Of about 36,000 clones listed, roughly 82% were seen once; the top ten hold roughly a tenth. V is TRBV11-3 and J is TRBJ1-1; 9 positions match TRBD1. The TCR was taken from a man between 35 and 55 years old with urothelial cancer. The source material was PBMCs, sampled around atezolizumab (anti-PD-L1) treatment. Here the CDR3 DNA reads TGTGCCAGCAGCGCCCGGACAGGGGACACTGAAGCTTTCTTT. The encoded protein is CASSARTGDTEAFF. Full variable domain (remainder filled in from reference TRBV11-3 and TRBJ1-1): EAGVVQSPRYKIIEKKQPVAFWCNPISGHNTLYWYLQNLGQGPELLIRYENEEAVDDSQLPKDRFSAERLKGVDSTLKIQPAELGDSAVYLCASSARTGDTEAFFGQGTRLTVV.